This section outlines one T cell receptor beta chain sequence together with its context. The germline V gene encodes CDR1 MNHNY and CDR2 SVGAGI (reference sequence). The CDR3 runs to 15 residues. V lost 5 bases, J lost 4 bases, and 8 bases stayed unmatched. This specimen comes from a study of blood T cell repertoires in COVID-19. Study background: From the United States, Italy and Spain came samples of acute and convalescent COVID-19. Sample material is recorded as cDNA or gDNA derived from T cells, B-cell-depleted T cells, or PBMCs.

Per the original data handling: Amplified reference gene primers provided the basis for estimating nucleated cell counts. Produced via immunoSEQ multiplex PCR; TCRdb's table is partial and in-frame only. Clone size and the V and J calls come from that table; the DNA yielded D and trimming. Here the sample spans more than 40,000 clones, approximately 88% being singletons. Sequencing used peripheral blood. The clonotype was recovered from a man aged 45-65 years with active COVID-19. The V call is TRBV6-6, the J call TRBJ2-7; 10 bases are shared with TRBD1. In nucleotides, the CDR3 is TGTGCCAGCAGTGCCCGGGACAGGGGTCCGTACGAGCAGTACTTC. This sequence encodes CASSARDRGPYEQYF.